The present T cell receptor beta chain was sequenced within a study of T cells expressing NK-cell markers. Study background: Investigators obtained TCR beta repertoires from sorted CD3+CD56+NKG2C+, CD3+CD56+NKG2C- and CD3+CD56-NKG2C+ T cells. The study sequenced eight donors, seven HCMV-seropositive and one seronegative. Whole-study results and caveats: Clones of NKG2C+ T cells that had expanded were of unclear HCMV specificity.

A remark on this clonotype: What it binds is unknown.

Beta-chain TCR cDNA was generated via 5'RACE template switching with UMIs. TCRdb reprocessed the 5' RACE reads, with one entry per CDR3 protein and no DNA. The listing contains roughly 180,000 distinct CDR3 sequences. Sequencing used blood T cells: a sorted CD56 or NKG2C T cell subset, CD4+ or CD8+ T cells, or bulk PBMC T cells (not recorded which). This clonotype was obtained from a man aged 18-75 years in good health.

CDR3 loop: CASSYSKGGKLFFF. The V gene is TRBV6-5, the J gene TRBJ1-4; the TCRdb call, TRBD1, lacks DNA for checking. The length of the CDR3 is 14 residues. Germline values: CDR1 MNHEY, CDR2 SVGAGI.